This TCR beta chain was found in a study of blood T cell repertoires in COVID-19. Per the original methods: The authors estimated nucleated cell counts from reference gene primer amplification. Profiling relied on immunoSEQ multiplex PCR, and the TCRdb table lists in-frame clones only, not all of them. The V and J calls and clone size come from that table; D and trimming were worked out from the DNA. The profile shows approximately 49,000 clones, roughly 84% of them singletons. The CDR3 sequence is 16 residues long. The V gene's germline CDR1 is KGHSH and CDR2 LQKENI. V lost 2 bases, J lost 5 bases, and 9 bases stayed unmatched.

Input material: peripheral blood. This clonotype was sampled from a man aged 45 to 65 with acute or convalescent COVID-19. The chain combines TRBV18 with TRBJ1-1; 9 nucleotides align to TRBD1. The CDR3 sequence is CASSPTLQGARTEAFF. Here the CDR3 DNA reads TGTGCCAGCTCACCAACCTTACAGGGGGCTCGGACTGAAGCTTTCTTT. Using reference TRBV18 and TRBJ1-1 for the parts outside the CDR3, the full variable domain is NAGVMQNPRHLVRRRGQEARLRCSPMKGHSHVYWYRQLPEEGLKFMVYLQKENIIDESGMPKERFSAEFPKEGPSILRIQQVVRGDSAAYFCASSPTLQGARTEAFFGQGTRLTVV.